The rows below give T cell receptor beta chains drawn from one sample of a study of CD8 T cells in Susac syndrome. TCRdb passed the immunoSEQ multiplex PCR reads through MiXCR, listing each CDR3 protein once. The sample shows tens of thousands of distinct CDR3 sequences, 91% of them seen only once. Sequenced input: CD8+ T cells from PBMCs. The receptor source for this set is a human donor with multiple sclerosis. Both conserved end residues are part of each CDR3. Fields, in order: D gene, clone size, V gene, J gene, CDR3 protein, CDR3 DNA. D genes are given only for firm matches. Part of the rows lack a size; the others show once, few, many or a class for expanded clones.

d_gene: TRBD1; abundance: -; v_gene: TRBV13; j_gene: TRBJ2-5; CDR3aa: CASSLQGAKETQYF; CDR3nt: TGTGCCAGCAGCTTACAGGGGGCGAAGGAGACCCAGTACTTC
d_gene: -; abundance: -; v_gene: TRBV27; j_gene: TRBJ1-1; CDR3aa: CASSWQANTEAFF; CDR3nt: TGTGCCAGCAGTTGGCAGGCCAACACTGAAGCTTTCTTT
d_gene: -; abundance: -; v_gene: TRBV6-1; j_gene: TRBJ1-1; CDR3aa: CASRPGPPVPPNTEAFF; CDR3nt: TGTGCCAGCAGGCCGGGACCCCCTGTCCCCCCGAACACTGAAGCTTTCTTT
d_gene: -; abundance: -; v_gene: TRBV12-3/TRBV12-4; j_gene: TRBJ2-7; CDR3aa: CASGPGRNEQYF; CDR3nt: TGTGCCAGCGGCCCGGGGAGGAACGAGCAGTACTTC
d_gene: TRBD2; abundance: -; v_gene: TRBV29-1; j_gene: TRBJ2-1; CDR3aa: CSVGLAGANEQFF; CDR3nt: TGCAGCGTTGGGCTAGCGGGAGCCAATGAGCAGTTCTTC
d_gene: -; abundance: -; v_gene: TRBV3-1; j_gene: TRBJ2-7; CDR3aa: CASSRGAATYEQYF; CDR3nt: TGTGCCAGCAGCCGGGGAGCTGCTACCTACGAGCAGTACTTC
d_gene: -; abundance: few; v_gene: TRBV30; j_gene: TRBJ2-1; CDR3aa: CAWSVRLVNNEQFF; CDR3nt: TGTGCCTGGAGTGTTAGGTTGGTCAACAATGAGCAGTTCTTC
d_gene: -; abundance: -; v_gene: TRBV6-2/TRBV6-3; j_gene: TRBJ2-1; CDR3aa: CASSYTLRGADFF; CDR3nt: TGTGCCAGCAGTTACACCCTCCGGGGGGCGGACTTCTTC
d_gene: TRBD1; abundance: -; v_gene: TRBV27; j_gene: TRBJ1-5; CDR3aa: CASRSGTGILSNQPQHF; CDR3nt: TGTGCCAGCCGTTCGGGGACAGGGATTTTGAGCAATCAGCCCCAGCATTTT
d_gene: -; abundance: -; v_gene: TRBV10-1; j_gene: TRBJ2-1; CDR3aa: CASSVGPNEQFF; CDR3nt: TGCGCCAGCAGTGTAGGCCCCAATGAGCAGTTCTTC
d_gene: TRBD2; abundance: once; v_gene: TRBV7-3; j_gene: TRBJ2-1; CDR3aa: CASSSGLAENEQFF; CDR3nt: TGTGCCAGCAGCTCCGGACTAGCGGAAAATGAGCAGTTCTTC
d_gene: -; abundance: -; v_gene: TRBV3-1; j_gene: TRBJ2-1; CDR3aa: CASSSHAERADNEQFF; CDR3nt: TGTGCCAGCAGCTCCCATGCGGAGCGGGCAGACAATGAGCAGTTCTTC
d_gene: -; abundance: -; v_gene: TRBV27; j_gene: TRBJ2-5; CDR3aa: CASSTSLRRETQYF; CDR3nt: TGTGCCAGCAGCACTAGTCTTAGAAGGGAGACCCAGTACTTC
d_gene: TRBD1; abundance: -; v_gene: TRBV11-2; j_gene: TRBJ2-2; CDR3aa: CASSPKKGQANTGELFF; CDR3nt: TGTGCCAGCAGTCCCAAGAAGGGACAGGCGAACACCGGGGAGCTGTTTTTT
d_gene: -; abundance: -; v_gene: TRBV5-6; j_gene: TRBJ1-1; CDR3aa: CASSLEGRPEAFF; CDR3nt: TGTGCCAGCAGCTTGGAGGGACGGCCTGAAGCTTTCTTT
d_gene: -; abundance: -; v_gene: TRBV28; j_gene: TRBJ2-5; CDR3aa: CASSTSTGPLTIETQYF; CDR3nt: TGTGCCAGCAGTACATCAACCGGGCCCCTGACAATAGAGACCCAGTACTTC
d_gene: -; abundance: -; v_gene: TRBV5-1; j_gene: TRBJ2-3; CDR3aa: CASTTRVARDTQYF; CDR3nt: TGCGCCAGCACCACACGGGTAGCCCGCGATACGCAGTATTTT